One and the same sample provided the 12 T cell receptor beta chains below, sequenced in a study of T cell responses to AZD1222 COVID-19 vaccine. Clones were read by immunoSEQ multiplex PCR, and TCRdb kept only the in-frame ones, dropping some. Among 100,000 to 120,000 clones listed, around 90% were seen once. The sequences come from peripheral blood, collected on day 0 of AZD1222 vaccination. The receptors stem from an adult in good health.

The V call is TRBV10-3, the J call TRBJ2-3, with a weak D call TRBD2 (5 bases). V was pared by 9 bases and J by 0 bases, with 10 bases between. Germline CDR1 reads ENHRY; CDR2 reads SYGVKD. This CDR3 has 13 amino acids. The CDR3 region has the DNA TGTGCCATAAGCCAGCGGAGCACAGATACGCAGTATTTT. Protein product: CAISQRSTDTQYF.

This rearrangement joins TRBV5-1 to TRBJ2-1, with 9 bases aligning to TRBD1. Per the germline V gene, CDR1 is SGHRS and CDR2 is YFSETQ. Trimming cost V 3 bases and J 4 bases; bases outside gene matches: 5. This CDR3 region has 15 residues. The CDR3 DNA reads TGCGCCAGCAGCTCGGGACAGGGCATTTACAATGAGCAGTTCTTC. This translates into CASSSGQGIYNEQFF.

The chain combines TRBV5-6 with TRBJ2-1, with TRBD1 identical over 7 bases. The CDR3 is made up of 16 amino acids. V was clipped by 1 base and J by 5 bases; unmatched bases: 9. Germline assignment: CDR1 SGHDT and CDR2 YYEEEE. CDR3 coding DNA: TGTGCCAGCAGCTTGCCACCCTGGGACAGAAACAATGAGCAGTTCTTC. Its protein product is CASSLPPWDRNNEQFF.

The chain carries TRBV30 and TRBJ1-6, with D unresolved. Germline CDR1 reads GTSNPN; CDR2 reads SVGIG (reference sequence). V lost 2 bases and J 1 base, leaving 6 bases between the germline ends. The CDR3 is made up of 14 amino acids. CDR3 residues: CAWSWQSYNSPLHF. For the CDR3, the DNA is TGTGCCTGGAGTTGGCAATCCTATAATTCACCCCTCCACTTT. The variable domain in full, with the rest retrieved from reference TRBV30 and TRBJ1-6, is SQTIHQWPATLVQPVGSPLSLECTVEGTSNPNLYWYRQAAGRGLQLLFYSVGIGQISSEVPQNLSASRPQDRQFILSSKKLLLSDSGFYLCAWSWQSYNSPLHFGNGTRLTVT.

The chain links TRBV6-5 to TRBJ2-5, with TRBD2 identical over 7 bases. The V segment lost 0 bases and the J segment 3 bases; nucleotides outside the gene matches: 7. The CDR3 extends over 16 amino acids. In germline, CDR1 is MNHEY, CDR2 SVGAGI. CDR3 region: CASSYSPGSGEETQYF. CDR3 nucleotides: TGTGCCAGCAGTTACTCCCCGGGAAGCGGGGAAGAGACCCAGTACTTC.

In DNA, the CDR3 is TGTGCCAGCAGCTTGAGACAGGGGGCGCGGTCCTACGAGCAGTACTTC. Amino acids: CASSLRQGARSYEQYF. This sequence joins TRBV5-6 and TRBJ2-7; 10 bases map to TRBD1. Germline CDR1 reads SGHDT; CDR2 reads YYEEEE. V trimming: 1 base; J trimming: 1 base; junction bases outside the gene matches: 5. CDR3 length: 16 amino acids.

The gene calls are TRBV18 and TRBJ1-6, with 7 bases that match TRBD1. Germline V gene data show CDR1 as KGHSH and CDR2 as LQKENI. The CDR3 runs to 19 residues. J gave up 0 bases and V 3 bases, and 11 bases lay outside the gene matches. The DNA of the CDR3 is TGTGCCAGCTCACCGCAGGAATGGACAGGCAGCTCCTATAATTCACCCCTCCACTTT. Protein: CASSPQEWTGSSYNSPLHF.

The chain joins TRBV9 to TRBJ2-7; a weak D match, TRBD1 (5 bases). Germline V gene lookup returns CDR1 SGDLS and CDR2 YYNGEE. The CDR3 extends over 14 amino acids. Deletions cut 3 bases from V and 3 bases from J, with 13 bases between. CDR3 DNA sequence: TGTGCCAGCAGCGGGGGCTCAAAGGGCTACGAGCAGTACTTC. Encoded protein: CASSGGSKGYEQYF.

The V and J genes are TRBV7-9 and TRBJ1-5, with TRBD1 matching 9 bases. V lost 5 bases, J lost 7 bases, and 9 bases stayed unmatched. Germline loops: CDR1 SEHNR, CDR2 FQNEAQ (reference sequence). This CDR3 has 15 residues. The CDR3 DNA follows: TGTGCCAGCAGCGACCCCGGGACAGGGCGACAGCCCCAGCATTTT. Residues: CASSDPGTGRQPQHF.

This chain connects TRBV19 to TRBJ1-1; D unclear. Germline CDR1 is LNHDA and CDR2 is SQIVND (reference sequence). Between the trimmed V and J ends, which lost 7 bases and 1 base, there was a span of 13 bases. The CDR3 length is 14 residues. The CDR3 DNA is TGTGCCAGTAAGTCCTCCCCAGGGAACACTGAAGCTTTCTTT. Amino acid sequence: CASKSSPGNTEAFF.

The V and J genes are TRBV6-2 or TRBV6-3 and TRBJ2-7; D perhaps matches TRBD1 (5 bases). This CDR3 spans 12 amino acids. The ends were cut back, 4 bases at V and 4 bases at J, with 8 bases in the middle. In germline, CDR1 is MNHEY, CDR2 SVGEGT. CDR3 sequence: CASSFTGYEQYF. The CDR3 nucleotides read TGTGCCAGCAGTTTCACAGGATACGAGCAGTACTTC.

V is TRBV14 and J is TRBJ1-1; D uncertain. Germline assignment: CDR1 SGHDN and CDR2 FVKESK. CDR3 length equals 16 residues. V was trimmed by 0 bases and J by 0 bases, leaving 11 bases between them. CDR3 loop: CASSQDLGRLNTEAFF. CDR3 nucleotide sequence: TGTGCCAGCAGCCAAGATTTGGGCAGACTGAACACTGAAGCTTTCTTT.